This T cell receptor (beta chain) was retrieved from a study of shared clonotypes between healthy human individuals. The table came from immunoSEQ multiplex PCR; TCRdb's copy has only in-frame clones and leaves some out. Among 2 million to 2.5 million clones listed, more than 80% were seen once. J lost 3 bases, V lost 5 bases, and 4 bases had no gene match. CDR1 is SGHNT and CDR2 is YENEEA in the germline V gene. This CDR3 has 14 residues. The specimen sequenced was naive CD4+ T cells from PBMCs. Subset described: CD45RA+ positively selected. The TCR sequence derives from a man between 18 and 35 years old in good health. Some clones in this sample may be carry-over from other donors' samples. The V and J genes are TRBV11-3 and TRBJ2-7, with 10 bases identical to TRBD2. The CDR3 sequence: CASSPSGSLYEQYF. The DNA for the CDR3 is TGTGCCAGCAGCCCTAGCGGGAGTCTCTACGAGCAGTACTTC.